This TCR beta chain was found in a study of PD-1 blockade in classical Hodgkin lymphoma. Study-level background: Patients in the cohort were put on intravenous nivolumab, 3 mg/kg every 2 weeks.

With no exception, relapse followed autologous stem cell transplantation in all patients, and brentuximab vedotin exposure varied. The study purified CD4+ T cells from thawed PBMCs using magnetic negative selection. Best responses included complete response and partial response; otherwise, the best response was progressive disease. As to this clone: The antigen is unknown.

Study-wide results and caveats: Reported findings placed baseline TCR diversity lower in newly diagnosed patients (compared with healthy donors). Before treatment, complete responders showed about the same diversity as newly diagnosed patients.

The CDR3 is 15 residues long. Germline CDR1 reads MNHNY; CDR2 reads SVGAGI (reference sequence). The V gene lost 0 bases and the J gene lost 0 bases, with 6 bases spanning the gap. The table came from immunoSEQ multiplex PCR; TCRdb's copy has only in-frame clones and leaves some out. The data contain around 6,000 clones, approximately 81% of them singletons. The sample here was CD4+ T cells from blood, taken at baseline. J is TRBJ1-3 and V is TRBV6-6, with D uncertain. The receptor was derived from a human donor with classical Hodgkin lymphoma. DNA for the CDR3: TGTGCCAGCAGTTACTCGGGGTCCTCTGGAAACACCATATATTTT. It codes for CASSYSGSSGNTIYF.